This TCR beta chain was identified in a study of T cell responses to AZD1222 COVID-19 vaccine. Points on this clone: What it binds is unknown.

Sequencing used immunoSEQ multiplex PCR; TCRdb keeps in-frame clones, though not all of them. This sample has around 150,000 clones, with 65% to 90% found just once. Points from the study as a whole: Spike-spanning, vaccine-associated CD4 TCRs were dominant at 160-218 and 743-854. At study baseline, merely roughly 6 AZD1222 recipients were seropositive. Compared with day 0, the breadth and depth of the Spike-specific TCR repertoire rose significantly after two doses of AZD1222. Donor demographics were predominantly white British with a female majority; clonal diversity may be underestimated.

The V end lost 4 bases, the J end lost 3 bases, and 13 bases lay between the germline ends. CDR1 SGHRS and CDR2 YFSETQ come from the germline V gene. This CDR3 has 14 residues. This specimen was peripheral blood, taken 28 days after the second dose of the MenACWY control vaccine. The V call is TRBV5-1, the J call TRBJ1-1, with a tentative D call TRBD1 (5 bases). This TCR was recovered from an adult who received the MenACWY meningococcal vaccine as a control. This CDR3 reads CASSDQGSDTEAFF. CDR3 DNA: TGCGCCAGCAGCGACCAGGGATCGGACACTGAAGCTTTCTTT.